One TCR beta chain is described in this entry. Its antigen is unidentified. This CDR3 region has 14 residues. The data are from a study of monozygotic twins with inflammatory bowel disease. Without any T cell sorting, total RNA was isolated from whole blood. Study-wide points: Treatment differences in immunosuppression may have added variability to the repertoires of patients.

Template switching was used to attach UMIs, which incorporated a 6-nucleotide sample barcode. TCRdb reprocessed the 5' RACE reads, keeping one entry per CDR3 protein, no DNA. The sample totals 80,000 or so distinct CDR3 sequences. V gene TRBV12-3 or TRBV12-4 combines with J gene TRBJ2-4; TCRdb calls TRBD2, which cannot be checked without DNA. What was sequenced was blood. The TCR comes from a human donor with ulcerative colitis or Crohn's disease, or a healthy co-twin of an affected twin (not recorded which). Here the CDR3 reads CASRATSAQNIQYF.